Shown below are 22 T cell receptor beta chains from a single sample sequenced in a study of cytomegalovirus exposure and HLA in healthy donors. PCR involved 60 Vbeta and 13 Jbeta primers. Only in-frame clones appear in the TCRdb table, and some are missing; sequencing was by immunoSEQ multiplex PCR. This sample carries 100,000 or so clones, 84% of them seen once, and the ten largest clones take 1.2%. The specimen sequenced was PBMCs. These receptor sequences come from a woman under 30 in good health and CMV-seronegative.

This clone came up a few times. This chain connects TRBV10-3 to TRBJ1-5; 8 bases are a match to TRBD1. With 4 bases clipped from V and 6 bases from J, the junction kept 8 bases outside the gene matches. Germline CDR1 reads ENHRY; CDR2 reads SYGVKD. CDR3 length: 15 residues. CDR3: CAISAAGGEGQPQHF. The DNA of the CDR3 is TGTGCCATCAGTGCCGCAGGGGGCGAAGGTCAGCCCCAGCATTTT.

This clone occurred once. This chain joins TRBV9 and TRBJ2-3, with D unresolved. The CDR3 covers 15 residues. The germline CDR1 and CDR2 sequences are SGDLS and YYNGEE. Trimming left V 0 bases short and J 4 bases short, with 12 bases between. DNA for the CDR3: TGTGCCAGCAGCGTAGCGGGTACGTTTTCAGATACGCAGTATTTT. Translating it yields CASSVAGTFSDTQYF. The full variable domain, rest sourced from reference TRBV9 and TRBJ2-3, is DSGVTQTPKHLITATGQRVTLRCSPRSGDLSVYWYQQSLDQGLQFLIQYYNGEERAKGNILERFSAQQFPDLHSELNLSSLELGDSALYFCASSVAGTFSDTQYFGPGTRLTVL.

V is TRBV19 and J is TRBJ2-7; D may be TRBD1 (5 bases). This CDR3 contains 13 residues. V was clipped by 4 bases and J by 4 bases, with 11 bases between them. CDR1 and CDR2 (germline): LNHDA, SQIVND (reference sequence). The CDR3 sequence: CASSRQGPYEQYF. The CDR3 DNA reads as TGTGCCAGTAGTAGGCAGGGTCCATACGAGCAGTACTTC.

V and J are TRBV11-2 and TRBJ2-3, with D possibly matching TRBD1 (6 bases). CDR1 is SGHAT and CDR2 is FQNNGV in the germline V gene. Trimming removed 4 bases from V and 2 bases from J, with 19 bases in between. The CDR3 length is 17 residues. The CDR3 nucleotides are TGTGCCAGCAGCTACTCTCGTAGGGGGTGGACCACAGATACGCAGTATTTT. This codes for CASSYSRRGWTTDTQYF.

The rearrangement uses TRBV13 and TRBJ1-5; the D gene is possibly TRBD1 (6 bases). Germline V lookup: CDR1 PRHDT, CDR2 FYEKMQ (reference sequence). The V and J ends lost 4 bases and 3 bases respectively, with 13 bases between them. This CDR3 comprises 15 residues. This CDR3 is CASSSRNRDNQPQHF. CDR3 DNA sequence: TGTGCCAGCAGCTCACGAAACAGGGACAATCAGCCCCAGCATTTT.

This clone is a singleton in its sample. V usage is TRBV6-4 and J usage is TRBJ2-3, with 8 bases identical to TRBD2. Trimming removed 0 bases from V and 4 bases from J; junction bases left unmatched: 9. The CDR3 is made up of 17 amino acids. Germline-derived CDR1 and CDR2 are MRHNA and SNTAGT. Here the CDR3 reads CASSDSGGGPSADTQYF. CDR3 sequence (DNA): TGTGCCAGCAGTGACTCTGGCGGGGGGCCGAGCGCAGATACGCAGTATTTT.

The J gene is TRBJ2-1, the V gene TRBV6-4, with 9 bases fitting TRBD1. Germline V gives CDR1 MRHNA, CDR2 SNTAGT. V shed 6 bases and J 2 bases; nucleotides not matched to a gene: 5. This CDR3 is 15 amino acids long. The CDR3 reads CASSPGQGPYNEQFF. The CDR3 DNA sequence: TGTGCCAGCAGCCCCGGACAGGGGCCCTACAATGAGCAGTTCTTC.

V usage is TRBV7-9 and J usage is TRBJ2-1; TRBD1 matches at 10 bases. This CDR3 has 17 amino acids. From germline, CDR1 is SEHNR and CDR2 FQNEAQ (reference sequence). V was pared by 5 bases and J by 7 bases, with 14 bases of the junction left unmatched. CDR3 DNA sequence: TGTGCCAGCAGCCTGAGACCGGGACAGGGGCCAAAGAATGAGCAGTTCTTC. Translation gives CASSLRPGQGPKNEQFF.

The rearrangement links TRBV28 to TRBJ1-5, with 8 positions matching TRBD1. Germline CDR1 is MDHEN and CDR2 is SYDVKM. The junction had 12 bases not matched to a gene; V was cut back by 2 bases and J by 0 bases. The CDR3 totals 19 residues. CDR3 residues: CASSLRGDRPAYSNQPQHF. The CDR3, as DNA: TGTGCCAGCAGTTTAAGAGGGGACAGGCCTGCCTATAGCAATCAGCCCCAGCATTTT.

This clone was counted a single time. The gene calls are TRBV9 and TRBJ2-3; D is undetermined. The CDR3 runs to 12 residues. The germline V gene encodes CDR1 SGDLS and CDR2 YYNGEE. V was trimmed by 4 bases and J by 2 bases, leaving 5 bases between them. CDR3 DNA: TGTGCCAGCAGCCGGGTCACAGATACGCAGTATTTT. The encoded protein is CASSRVTDTQYF.

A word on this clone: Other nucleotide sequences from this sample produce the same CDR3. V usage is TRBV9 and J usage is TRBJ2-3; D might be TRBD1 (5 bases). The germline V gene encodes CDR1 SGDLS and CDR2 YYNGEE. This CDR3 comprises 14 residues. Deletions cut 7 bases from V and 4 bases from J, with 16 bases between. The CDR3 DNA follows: TGTGCCAGCTCGATCCAGGGTTGGGCAGATACGCAGTATTTT. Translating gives CASSIQGWADTQYF. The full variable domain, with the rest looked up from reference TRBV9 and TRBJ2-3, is DSGVTQTPKHLITATGQRVTLRCSPRSGDLSVYWYQQSLDQGLQFLIQYYNGEERAKGNILERFSAQQFPDLHSELNLSSLELGDSALYFCASSIQGWADTQYFGPGTRLTVL.

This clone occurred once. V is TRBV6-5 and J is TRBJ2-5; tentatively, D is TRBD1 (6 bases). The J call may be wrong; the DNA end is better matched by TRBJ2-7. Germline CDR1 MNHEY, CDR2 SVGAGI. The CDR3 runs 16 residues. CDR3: CASSYSGQRPFYEQYF. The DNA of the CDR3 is TGTGCCAGCAGTTACTCAGGACAGCGCCCCTTCTACGAGCAGTACTTC.

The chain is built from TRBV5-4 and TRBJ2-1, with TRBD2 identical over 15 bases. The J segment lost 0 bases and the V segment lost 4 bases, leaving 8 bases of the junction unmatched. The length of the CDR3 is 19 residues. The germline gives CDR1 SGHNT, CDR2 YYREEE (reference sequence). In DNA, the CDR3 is TGTGCCAGCAGCCCCGGGACTAGCGGGGGGCGAAGCTCCTACAATGAGCAGTTCTTC. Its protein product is CASSPGTSGGRSSYNEQFF.

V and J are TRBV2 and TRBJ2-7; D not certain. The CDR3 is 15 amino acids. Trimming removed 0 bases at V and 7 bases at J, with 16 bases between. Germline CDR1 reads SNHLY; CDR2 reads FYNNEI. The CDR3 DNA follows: TGTGCCAGCAGTGAAGCCCCCAGTCGCATGAGGGAGCAGTACTTC. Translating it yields CASSEAPSRMREQYF.

The CDR3 bases are TGCAGCGTGACCCTCGCAGGGTATAGATACGAGCAGTACTTC. Translated, it gives CSVTLAGYRYEQYF. The chain combines TRBV29-1 with TRBJ2-7; D perhaps matches TRBD1 (5 bases). This CDR3 spans 14 amino acids. Per the germline V gene, CDR1 is SQVTM and CDR2 is ANQGSEA. V was clipped by 6 bases and J by 4 bases, with 19 bases between them.

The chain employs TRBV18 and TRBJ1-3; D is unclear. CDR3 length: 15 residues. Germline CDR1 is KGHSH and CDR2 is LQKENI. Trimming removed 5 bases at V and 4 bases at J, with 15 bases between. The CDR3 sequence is CASSTAAAIGNTIYF. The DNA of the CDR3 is TGTGCCAGCTCAACGGCAGCGGCGATAGGAAACACCATATATTTT.

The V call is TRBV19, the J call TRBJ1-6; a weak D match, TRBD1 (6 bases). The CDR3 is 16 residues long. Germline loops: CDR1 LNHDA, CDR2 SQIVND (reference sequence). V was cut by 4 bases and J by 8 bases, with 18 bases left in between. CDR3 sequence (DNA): TGTGCCAGTAGTAGAGGACGGGACACGGGATATTCACCCCTCCACTTT. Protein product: CASSRGRDTGYSPLHF.

The CDR3 protein is CASSPLSRTRNEKLFF. In nucleotides, the CDR3 is TGTGCCAGCTCACCCCTTAGTCGCACCCGTAATGAAAAACTGTTTTTT. V and J are TRBV18 and TRBJ1-4; D is unclear. V lost 3 bases and J 4 bases, leaving 15 bases between the germline ends. The CDR3 has 16 amino acids. The germline V gene has CDR1 KGHSH and CDR2 LQKENI.

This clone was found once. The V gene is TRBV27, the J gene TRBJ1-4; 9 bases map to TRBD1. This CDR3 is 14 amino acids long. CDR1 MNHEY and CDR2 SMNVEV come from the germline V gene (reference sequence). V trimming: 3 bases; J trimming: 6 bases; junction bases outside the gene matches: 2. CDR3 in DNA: TGTGCCAGCAGTTTCACAGGGGGCTATGAAAAACTGTTTTTT. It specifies CASSFTGGYEKLFF.

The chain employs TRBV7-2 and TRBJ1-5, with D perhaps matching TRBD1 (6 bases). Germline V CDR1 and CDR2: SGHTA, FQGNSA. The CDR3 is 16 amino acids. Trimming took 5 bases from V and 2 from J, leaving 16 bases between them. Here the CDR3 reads CASSPEARGGNQPQHF. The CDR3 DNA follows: TGTGCCAGCAGCCCCGAAGCCAGGGGAGGCAATCAGCCCCAGCATTTT.

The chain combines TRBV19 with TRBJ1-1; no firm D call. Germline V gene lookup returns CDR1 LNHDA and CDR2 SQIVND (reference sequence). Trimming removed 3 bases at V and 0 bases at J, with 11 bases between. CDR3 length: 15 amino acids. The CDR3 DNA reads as TGTGCCAGTAGTATCTTATTGTCAGTGAACACTGAAGCTTTCTTT. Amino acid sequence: CASSILLSVNTEAFF.

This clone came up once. The CDR3 bases are TGTGCCAGTAGTATCCGGGGGGCGGGGACAGATACGCAGTATTTT. It codes for CASSIRGAGTDTQYF. This rearrangement joins TRBV19 to TRBJ2-3, with D possibly matching TRBD2 (7 bases). This CDR3 is 15 amino acids long. Germline V lookup: CDR1 LNHDA, CDR2 SQIVND (reference sequence). V was shortened by 3 bases and J by 3 bases, with 13 bases between the two germline ends.